The TCR beta chain under discussion was sequenced for a study of metastatic and nonmetastatic thyroid tumors. Whole-study context: Malignant and benign thyroid patients had repertoires compared in peripheral blood and tumor or nodule tissue.

General observations from the study: Malignant thyroid tumors reportedly exceeded benign nodules significantly in TCR beta diversity, with the difference appearing in blood and tumor.

V was cut by 6 bases and J by 3 bases, with 6 bases left in between. The CDR3 contains 12 residues. Germline CDR1 PRHDT, CDR2 FYEKMQ (reference sequence). Thyroid surgery was performed in patients who had received no treatment beforehand. This clone was recorded at least ten times. What it binds is not known. Original data processing: A classifier of distant metastasis in papillary thyroid cancer was built from CDR3 differences (across clinicopathological groups). TCRdb reprocessed the PCR reads via MiXCR. It is TCRdb's table, rather than the study itself, that gives the V and J calls and clone size. The sample shows roughly 15,000 clones, under 25% of them seen only once.

The sequencing input was blood. This clonotype was sampled from a female donor with papillary thyroid cancer or a benign thyroid nodule (not recorded which). Some clones in this sample may be carry-over from other donors' samples. The chain uses TRBV13 and TRBJ2-1, with D hard to call. The CDR3 DNA reads TGTGCCAGCAGTCGATACTACAATGAGCAGTTCTTC. This sequence encodes CASSRYYNEQFF.